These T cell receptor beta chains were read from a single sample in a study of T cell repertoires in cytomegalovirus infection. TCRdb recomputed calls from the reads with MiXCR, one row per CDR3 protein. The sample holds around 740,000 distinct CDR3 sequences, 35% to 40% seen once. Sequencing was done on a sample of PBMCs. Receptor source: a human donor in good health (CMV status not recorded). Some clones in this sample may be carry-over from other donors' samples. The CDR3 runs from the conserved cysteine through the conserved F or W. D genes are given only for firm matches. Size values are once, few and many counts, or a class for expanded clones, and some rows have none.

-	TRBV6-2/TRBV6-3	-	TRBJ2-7	TGTGCCAGCAGTTACTCATTGGCGGAGAAGGCCTACGAGCAGTACTTC	CASSYSLAEKAYEQYF
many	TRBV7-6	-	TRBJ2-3	TGTGCCAGCAGCCGCTCCTTTCAGGGATGGCCAGATACGCAGTATTTT	CASSRSFQGWPDTQYF
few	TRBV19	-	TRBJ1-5	TGTGCCAGTAGTATCCGGTGGGCGGATCAGCCCCAGCATTTT	CASSIRWADQPQHF
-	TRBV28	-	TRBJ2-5	TGTGCCAGCACATTAACAGGGATGGCCCAAGAGACCCAGTACTTC	CASTLTGMAQETQYF
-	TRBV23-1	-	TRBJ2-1	TGCGCCAGCAGGTCCCCAATCCCTCCTCTGACAGCCAACTCCTACAATGAGCAGTTCTTC	CASRSPIPPLTANSYNEQFF
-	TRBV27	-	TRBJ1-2	TGTGCCAGCAGTTTATGGGGGCAGGGCATCGGGGGCTACACCTTC	CASSLWGQGIGGYTF
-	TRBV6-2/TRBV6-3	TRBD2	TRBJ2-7	TGTGCCAGCAGACTAGCGGGACCATACGAGCAGTACTTC	CASRLAGPYEQYF
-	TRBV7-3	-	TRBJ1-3	TGTGCCAGCAGCTTAATGCCCGGAAACACCATATATTTT	CASSLMPGNTIYF
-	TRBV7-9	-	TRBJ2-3	TGTGCCAGCAGCTTAGAGGGCAGGACCACAGATACGCAGTATTTT	CASSLEGRTTDTQYF
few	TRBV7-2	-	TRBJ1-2	TGTGCCAGCAGCTTAAGCAAGGGTGGCTATGGCTACACCTTC	CASSLSKGGYGYTF
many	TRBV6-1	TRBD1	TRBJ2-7	TGTGCCAGCAAGACAGGGCGAATCTACGAGCAGTACTTC	CASKTGRIYEQYF
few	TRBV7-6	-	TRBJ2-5	TGTGCCAGCAGCTTAGGATTGTCATATGGGGCGGAGACCCAGTACTTC	CASSLGLSYGAETQYF
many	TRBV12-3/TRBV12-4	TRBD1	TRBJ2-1	TGTGCCAGCAGTGCAACCGGGACAGCTTACAATGAGCAGTTCTTC	CASSATGTAYNEQFF
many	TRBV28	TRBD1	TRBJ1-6	TGTGCCAGCAGGTTCTCAGGGACAGGCGAATCACCCCTCCACTTT	CASRFSGTGESPLHF
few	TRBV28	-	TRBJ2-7	TGTGCCAGCAGCCCACCAGGGGCCAAGGGATACGAGCAGTACTTC	CASSPPGAKGYEQYF
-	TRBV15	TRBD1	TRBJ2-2	TGTGCCACCAGCAGAGAGGTCGGGACAGGGACCACCGGGGAGCTGTTTTTT	CATSREVGTGTTGELFF
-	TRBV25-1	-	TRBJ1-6	TGTGCCAGCAGTGAATTTGGGGTCAGCTCACCCCTCCACTTT	CASSEFGVSSPLHF
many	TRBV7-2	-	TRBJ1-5	TGTGCCAGCAGCCACGCCTGGGGGAGCAATCAGCCCCAGCATTTT	CASSHAWGSNQPQHF
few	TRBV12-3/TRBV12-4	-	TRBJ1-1	TGTGCCAGCAGTCTATTCAAAGGGGGTACTGAAGCTTTCTTT	CASSLFKGGTEAFF
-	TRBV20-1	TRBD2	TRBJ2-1	TGCAGTGCCTCGGGACTAGATTACAATGAGCAGTTCTTC	CSASGLDYNEQFF
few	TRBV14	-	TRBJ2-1	TGTGCCAGCAGCCCTACCGGACTCCACTCCTACAATGAGCAGTTCTTC	CASSPTGLHSYNEQFF
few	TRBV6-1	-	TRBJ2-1	TGTGCCAGCAACGCCAGAGCCAGCTCCTACAATGAGCAGTTCTTC	CASNARASSYNEQFF
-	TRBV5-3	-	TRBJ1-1	TGTGCCAGCAGCCCCATTGACGCGGGACACCGTGAAGCTTTCTTT	CASSPIDAGHREAFF
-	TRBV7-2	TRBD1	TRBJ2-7	TGTGCCAGCAGCCTCCACCTTACAGGGGGCGGGAACGAGCAGTACTTC	CASSLHLTGGGNEQYF
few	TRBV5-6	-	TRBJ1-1	TGTGCCAGCAGCTATATTCGTTCTCTTTGGGACACTGAAGCTTTCTTT	CASSYIRSLWDTEAFF
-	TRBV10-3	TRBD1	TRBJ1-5	TGTGCCAGCGGGGACAGGGACCAGCCCCAGCATTTT	CASGDRDQPQHF
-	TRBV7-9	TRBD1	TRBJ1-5	TGTGCCAGCAGCTCCTTCAGGGCAGGGGGGAGCAATCAGCCCCAGCATTTT	CASSSFRAGGSNQPQHF
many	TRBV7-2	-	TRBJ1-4	TGTGCCAGCAGCTTAGTCGGCAGAGCAACTAATGAAAAACTGTTTTTT	CASSLVGRATNEKLFF
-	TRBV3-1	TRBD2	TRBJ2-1	TGTGCCAGCAGCCAAGCACTAGCGGGGATCGATGAGCAGTTCTTC	CASSQALAGIDEQFF
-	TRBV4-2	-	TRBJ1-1	TGTGCCAGCAGCCAAGACGTAATGGCCACTGAAGCTTTCTTT	CASSQDVMATEAFF
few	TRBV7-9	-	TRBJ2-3	TGTGCCAGCAGCGTCCCATATATCGGCACATGGGGTGGGCGCACAGATACGCAGTATTTT	CASSVPYIGTWGGRTDTQYF
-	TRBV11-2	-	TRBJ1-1	TGTGCCAGCAGCTTTGCGGTCCTTGGGACTGAAGCTTTCTTT	CASSFAVLGTEAFF
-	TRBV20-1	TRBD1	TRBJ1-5	TGCAGTGCAAGAGGGACAGGGGCAAGCCATCAGCCCCAGCATTTT	CSARGTGASHQPQHF
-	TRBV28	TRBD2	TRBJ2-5	TGTGCCAGCAGCCCTGGGACTAGCGCATCGTTGACCCAGTACTTC	CASSPGTSASLTQYF
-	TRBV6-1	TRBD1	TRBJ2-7	TGTGCCAGCAGTGATTTTGCCACAGGGGGTCCCCACGAGCAGTACTTC	CASSDFATGGPHEQYF
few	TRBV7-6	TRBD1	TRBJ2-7	TGTGCCAGCAGCTTGAAGACAGGGGCGGCCTCCTACGAGCAGTACTTC	CASSLKTGAASYEQYF
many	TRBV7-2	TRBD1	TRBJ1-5	TGTGCCAGCCGGGAGCAGGGGGGCAATCAGCCCCAGCATTTT	CASREQGGNQPQHF